Below, 26 T cell receptor beta chains from the same sample are listed, as sequenced in a study of human T cells and chemical hapten exposure (dated by TCRdb to the early 2020s). The library was made by 5' RACE. Sequencing relied on an Illumina MiSeq. TCRdb took the public reads, trimmed them with fastp at Q25, ran MiXCR for clone calling and kept in-frame beta chains. Rows with one shared CDR3 protein collapse into an entry with the most common genes and DNA. The sample data list under 150,000 distinct CDR3 sequences, and around 20% of these were observed just once. The ten largest clones represent 2.8% of the sample. Total RNA was extracted from unfractionated whole blood collected in Tempus Blood RNA tubes. The origin of the receptors is a human donor in good health.

This clonotype has a handful of counts. This sequence joins TRBV28 and TRBJ2-7; 12 nucleotides agree with TRBD2. The CDR3 totals 19 residues. Germline values: CDR1 MDHEN, CDR2 SYDVKM. The ends lost 7 bases at V and 3 bases at J; junction bases unmatched: 19. The DNA for the CDR3 is TGTGCCAGCACCCCGATCCCCGGGGCACTAGCGGGAGGTTTCTACGAGCAGTACTTC. Protein sequence: CASTPIPGALAGGFYEQYF.

The chain recombines TRBV5-1 with TRBJ2-5; a possible D gene is TRBD1 (5 bases). The CDR3 length is 13 residues. Germline V lookup: CDR1 SGHRS, CDR2 YFSETQ. Trimming left V 4 bases short and J 2 bases short, with 9 bases between. CDR3 region: CASSRQLQETQYF. The CDR3 nucleotides read TGCGCCAGCAGCCGACAGCTACAAGAGACCCAGTACTTC.

This clonotype was found many times. This rearrangement joins TRBV2 to TRBJ2-6; perhaps TRBD2 as D (5 bases). Trimming cost V 5 bases and J 1 base, with 9 bases left between them. Germline V gene sequence: CDR1 SNHLY, CDR2 FYNNEI. The CDR3 spans 15 residues. This chain's CDR3 is CASSTTRSGANVLTF. In DNA, the CDR3 is TGTGCCAGCAGTACAACTAGGTCTGGGGCCAACGTCCTGACTTTC.

This clonotype was seen more than once but under ten times. This chain connects TRBV28 to TRBJ1-1; D gene uncertain. Trimming removed 3 bases from V and 6 bases from J, with 17 bases in between. Germline CDR1 is MDHEN and CDR2 is SYDVKM. CDR3 length equals 15 residues. The DNA of the CDR3 is TGTGCCAGCAGTTTCTGGTCCGCGCGTCTGGCTGAAGCTTTCTTT. Its translation is CASSFWSARLAEAFF. Full variable domain (rest looked up from reference TRBV28 and TRBJ1-1): DVKVTQSSRYLVKRTGEKVFLECVQDMDHENMFWYRQDPGLGLRLIYFSYDVKMKEKGDIPEGYSVSREKKERFSLILESASTNQTSMYLCASSFWSARLAEAFFGQGTRLTVV.

V usage is TRBV5-1 and J usage is TRBJ2-1, with 7 bases lining up with TRBD1. Unmatched junction bases numbered 18, after V lost 4 bases and J lost 5 bases. The CDR3 loop spans 18 amino acids. CDR1 is SGHRS and CDR2 is YFSETQ in the germline V gene. CDR3 coding DNA: TGCGCCAGCAGCCCGCCGACAGGGCGAAGCCTAGGGGACAATGAGCAGTTCTTC. Translated: CASSPPTGRSLGDNEQFF. Filled out from reference TRBV5-1 and TRBJ2-1, the complete variable domain reads KAGVTQTPRYLIKTRGQQVTLSCSPISGHRSVSWYQQTPGQGLQFLFEYFSETQRNKGNFPGRFSGRQFSNSRSEMNVSTLELGDSALYLCASSPPTGRSLGDNEQFFGPGTRLTVL.

This clonotype was detected only a few times. V is TRBV13 and J is TRBJ1-6, with TRBD1 matching 7 bases. Germline V gene lookup returns CDR1 PRHDT and CDR2 FYEKMQ (reference sequence). There are 15 residues in the CDR3. The V segment lost 0 bases and the J segment 7 bases; nucleotides outside the gene matches: 3. This CDR3 is CASSLGTGRNSPLHF. DNA for the CDR3: TGTGCCAGCAGCTTAGGGACAGGGAGGAATTCACCCCTCCACTTT.

The chain carries TRBV20-1 and TRBJ1-1; TRBD1 agrees at 7 bases. The trim removed 3 bases at V and 6 bases at J, leaving 10 bases unmatched. This CDR3 region has 14 residues. CDR1 is DFQATT and CDR2 is SNEGSKA in the germline V gene (reference sequence). The DNA of the CDR3 is TGCAGTGCTAGCCGAACAGGGGCCATACCTGAAGCTTTCTTT. This translates into CSASRTGAIPEAFF.

The chain joins TRBV6-5 to TRBJ1-4; 11 positions agree with TRBD1. The V gene's germline CDR1 is MNHEY and CDR2 SVGAGI. After removal of 6 bases from V and 3 bases from J, the junction contained 9 bases not matched to a gene. This CDR3 has 17 residues. CDR3 in DNA: TGTGCCAGCAGAGCGCGGGGACAGGGGGTGCCTAATGAAAAACTGTTTTTT. This encodes CASRARGQGVPNEKLFF.

This rearrangement joins TRBV21-1 to TRBJ1-3; no check of the table's D call, TRBD1, against the DNA was made. TRBV21-1 is classified as a pseudogene. CDR3 size: 18 residues. The chain's CDR3 is CASRDRVPPEPSGNTIYF. In DNA, the CDR3 is TGTGCCAGCAGAGACCGGGTTCCCCCCGAACCCTCTGGAAACACCATATATTTT.

This clonotype was seen a few times. CDR3 sequence: CASTLGGREQFF. The CDR3 DNA follows: TGTGCCAGCACCCTTGGGGGACGGGAGCAGTTCTTC. The V gene is TRBV2, the J gene TRBJ2-1; D possibly uses TRBD1 or TRBD2 (5 bases each). Between the trimmed V and J ends, which lost 7 bases and 10 bases, there was a span of 14 bases. The CDR3 runs 12 residues. Germline V CDR1 and CDR2: SNHLY, FYNNEI. Together with reference TRBV2 and TRBJ2-1, the CDR3 gives the full variable domain: EPEVTQTPSHQVTQMGQEVILRCVPISNHLYFYWYRQILGQKVEFLVSFYNNEISEKSEIFDDQFSVERPDGSNFTLKIRSTKLEDSAMYFCASTLGGREQFFGPGTRLTVL.

This clonotype was seen a few times. The chain carries TRBV7-9 and TRBJ2-5, with 9 positions matching TRBD1. The CDR3 loop spans 16 amino acids. J gave up 9 bases and V 1 base, and 12 bases lay outside the gene matches. The germline V gene has CDR1 SEHNR and CDR2 FQNEAQ (reference sequence). The CDR3 spells CASSLVVGTGPRAQYF. For the CDR3, the DNA is TGTGCCAGCAGCTTAGTAGTGGGGACAGGGCCAAGGGCCCAGTACTTC.

The chain combines TRBV5-1 with TRBJ1-2; maybe TRBD1 (5 bases). This CDR3 region has 12 residues. Germline assignment: CDR1 SGHRS and CDR2 YFSETQ. V gave up 4 bases and J gave up 4 bases, with 8 bases separating them. CDR3 loop: CASSLTGYGYTF. In DNA form, the CDR3 reads TGCGCCAGCAGCCTTACAGGCTATGGCTACACCTTC.

This clonotype was seen a few times. The J gene is TRBJ2-7, the V gene TRBV15; D gene unclear. The CDR3 consists of 14 residues. V lost 0 bases to trimming and J lost 9 bases, with 15 bases between them. Germline V gene sequence: CDR1 LNHNV, CDR2 YYDKDF (reference sequence). CDR3 in amino acids: CATSRDNGVDGQYF. The CDR3 nucleotides are TGTGCCACCAGCAGAGATAATGGCGTCGATGGGCAGTACTTC.

A few counts support this clonotype. This chain connects TRBV10-3 to TRBJ2-3, with 12 bases aligning to TRBD1. Germline assignment: CDR1 ENHRY and CDR2 SYGVKD. The V and J ends lost 5 bases and 2 bases, in that order; junction bases with no gene match: 5. This CDR3 is built from 16 residues. The CDR3 nucleotides read TGTGCCATCAGTACTGGGGGACAGGGGGCCACAGATACGCAGTATTTT. Protein product: CAISTGGQGATDTQYF.

The chain links TRBV6-1 to TRBJ2-3; D remains ambiguous. CDR1 is MNHNS, CDR2 SASEGT, per germline. V gave up 3 bases and J gave up 4 bases, with 5 bases separating them. CDR3 length: 12 residues. In DNA, the CDR3 is TGTGCCAGCAGTGATGGATCAGATACGCAGTATTTT. Translated, it gives CASSDGSDTQYF.

The CDR3 bases are TGTGCCAGCAGTTCGAGACAGGGGGTTTTTCAGCCCCAGCATTTT. Protein sequence: CASSSRQGVFQPQHF. This sequence joins TRBV28 and TRBJ1-5, with 9 bases fitting TRBD1. Germline assignment: CDR1 MDHEN and CDR2 SYDVKM. V shed 4 bases and J 6 bases; nucleotides not matched to a gene: 7. The CDR3 spans 15 residues.

This clonotype was observed a handful of times. The chain is built from TRBV2 and TRBJ2-1; 10 nucleotides line up with TRBD2. V lost 6 bases, J lost 9 bases, and 11 bases stayed unmatched. Germline V CDR1 and CDR2: SNHLY, FYNNEI. The CDR3 is 15 amino acids. The CDR3 protein is CASRGALAGEGEQFF. CDR3 coding DNA: TGTGCCAGCAGGGGAGCCCTAGCGGGAGAGGGTGAGCAGTTCTTC.

This CDR3 is CASRPPGQGPSTTDTQYF. CDR3 coding DNA: TGTGCCAGCAGACCCCCGGGACAGGGCCCTTCAACCACAGATACGCAGTATTTT. V is TRBV6-6 and J is TRBJ2-3, with 9 nucleotides matching TRBD1. J gave up 2 bases and V 6 bases, and 15 bases lay outside the gene matches. The CDR3 contains 18 residues. Germline CDR1 and CDR2: MNHNY and SVGAGI (reference sequence).

The chain is built from TRBV3-1 and TRBJ2-1, with TRBD2 matching 8 bases. The CDR3 is made up of 14 amino acids. With 3 bases clipped from V and 2 bases from J, the junction kept 0 bases outside the gene matches. Germline values: CDR1 LGHDT, CDR2 YNNKEL (reference sequence). As DNA, the CDR3 is TGTGCCAGCAGCCAGGGACTAGCCTACAATGAGCAGTTCTTC. It specifies CASSQGLAYNEQFF.

The chain carries TRBV9 and TRBJ2-1, with D perhaps matching TRBD2 (6 bases). V shed 0 bases and J shed 2 bases, with 9 bases lying between them. The length of the CDR3 is 15 residues. The germline V gene encodes CDR1 SGDLS and CDR2 YYNGEE. The CDR3 is CASSVDGGPYNEQFF. CDR3 in DNA: TGTGCCAGCAGCGTAGACGGGGGTCCCTACAATGAGCAGTTCTTC.

The chain carries TRBV21-1 and TRBJ2-7; TRBD2 is the table's D call, not checked against the DNA. TRBV21-1 is listed as a pseudogene. CDR3 length: 13 residues. CDR3 sequence: CAAGSQDLTEQYF. In DNA, the CDR3 is TGTGCCGCTGGGTCGCAGGACTTAACCGAGCAGTACTTC.

V gene TRBV28 combines with J gene TRBJ1-4; D is unclear. CDR3 length: 12 residues. Trimming left V 7 bases short and J 7 bases short, with 10 bases between. Germline CDR1 reads MDHEN; CDR2 reads SYDVKM. The CDR3 DNA reads TGTGCCAGCAAGTCCGGCGGTGAAAAACTGTTTTTT. Protein: CASKSGGEKLFF.

The V and J genes are TRBV6-5 and TRBJ2-3; no definite D call. V was pared by 2 bases and J by 2 bases, with 14 bases between. CDR3 size: 16 residues. The germline V gene has CDR1 MNHEY and CDR2 SVGAGI. The CDR3 loop reads CASSYSEEVSTDTQYF. The CDR3 DNA reads TGTGCCAGCAGTTACAGCGAGGAAGTTTCCACAGATACGCAGTATTTT.

Only a few counts were recorded for this clonotype. This chain joins TRBV9 and TRBJ2-7, with 9 bases lining up with TRBD2. Germline trimming cut 0 bases from V and 2 bases from J; bases unmatched to any gene: 6. The CDR3 runs to 16 residues. Germline V gene sequence: CDR1 SGDLS, CDR2 YYNGEE. This CDR3 is CASSVGGLAPAYEQYF. For the CDR3, the DNA is TGTGCCAGCAGCGTAGGCGGACTAGCGCCGGCCTACGAGCAGTACTTC.

The chain joins TRBV10-2 to TRBJ2-7; D possibly uses TRBD1 or TRBD2 (6 bases each). Germline V gene data show CDR1 as WSHSY and CDR2 as SAAADI. Trimming took off 2 bases at V and 6 bases at J, with 11 bases between the two ends. The CDR3 is made up of 13 amino acids. CDR3 in DNA: TGCGCCAGCAGTGAGGGGGGGCGCCGCGAGCAGTACTTC. Translation: CASSEGGRREQYF.

The chain employs TRBV11-2 and TRBJ2-7, with D unclear. V was shortened by 4 bases and J by 6 bases, with 16 bases between the two germline ends. The germline V gene has CDR1 SGHAT and CDR2 FQNNGV. This CDR3 comprises 14 residues. CDR3 DNA sequence: TGTGCCAGCAGCTCACTTACTTGGTCGGGCGAGCAGTACTTC. This codes for CASSSLTWSGEQYF. The full variable domain, in which reference TRBV11-2 and TRBJ2-7 provide the parts outside the CDR3, is EAGVAQSPRYKIIEKRQSVAFWCNPISGHATLYWYQQILGQGPKLLIQFQNNGVVDDSQLPKDRFSAERLKGVDSTLKIQPAKLEDSAVYLCASSSLTWSGEQYFGPGTRLTVT.